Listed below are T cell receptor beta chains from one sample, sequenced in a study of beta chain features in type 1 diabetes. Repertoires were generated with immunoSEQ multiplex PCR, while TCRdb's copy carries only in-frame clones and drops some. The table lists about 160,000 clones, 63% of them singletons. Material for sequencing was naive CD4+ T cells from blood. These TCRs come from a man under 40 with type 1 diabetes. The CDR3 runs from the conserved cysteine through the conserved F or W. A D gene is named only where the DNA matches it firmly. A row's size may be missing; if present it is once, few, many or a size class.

CSAGLRNYNEQFF	TGCAGCGCGGGACTACGGAACTACAATGAGCAGTTCTTC	TRBJ2-1	TRBD2	TRBV29-1	.
CSVPDTDTQYF	TGCAGTGTTCCGGACACAGATACGCAGTATTTT	TRBJ2-3	.	TRBV20-1	.
CAISEAGGNEQFF	TGTGCCATCAGTGAGGCCGGGGGGAATGAGCAGTTCTTC	TRBJ2-1	TRBD2	TRBV10-3	.
CAWSEGRAGELFF	TGTGCCTGGAGTGAAGGGCGCGCCGGGGAGCTGTTTTTT	TRBJ2-2	.	TRBV30	.
CASGSRGTGELFF	TGTGCCAGCGGGTCACGCGGGACCGGGGAGCTGTTTTTT	TRBJ2-2	.	TRBV25-1	.
CSGSYNEQFF	TGCAGCGGTAGTTACAATGAGCAGTTCTTC	TRBJ2-1	.	TRBV29-1	.
CSADRGLNTGELFF	TGCAGCGCAGACAGGGGGCTAAACACCGGGGAGCTGTTTTTT	TRBJ2-2	TRBD1	TRBV29-1	.
CSVDTQATGYGYTF	TGCAGCGTTGATACACAGGCGACCGGTTATGGCTACACCTTC	TRBJ1-2	.	TRBV29-1	few
CASSFADTSTDTQYF	TGTGCCAGCAGCTTCGCGGACACTAGCACAGATACGCAGTATTTT	TRBJ2-3	.	TRBV7-2	.
CASSVDYIQETQYF	TGTGCCAGCAGCGTAGATTACATCCAAGAGACCCAGTACTTC	TRBJ2-5	.	TRBV7-9	.
CASSLVVRQETQYF	TGTGCCAGCAGCTTAGTCGTAAGGCAGGAGACCCAGTACTTC	TRBJ2-5	.	TRBV7-2	few
CASSFGQGAYNEQFF	TGCGCCAGCAGCTTCGGACAGGGGGCTTACAATGAGCAGTTCTTC	TRBJ2-1	TRBD1	TRBV5-1	few
CSFGPDHQETQYF	TGCAGCTTCGGGCCGGACCACCAAGAGACCCAGTACTTC	TRBJ2-5	.	TRBV29-1	.
CAWSVSGTGQGYTF	TGTGCCTGGAGTGTAAGCGGGACAGGGCAAGGCTACACCTTC	TRBJ1-2	TRBD1	TRBV30	.
CASSLTPGRDYSGANVLTF	TGCGCCAGCAGCTTGACCCCGGGACGGGATTACTCTGGGGCCAACGTCCTGACTTTC	TRBJ2-6	.	TRBV5-1	.
CASSVSGGDSYEQYF	TGTGCCAGCAGCGTCAGCGGGGGGGATTCCTACGAGCAGTACTTC	TRBJ2-7	TRBD2	TRBV9	once
CASSVEQGASTNEKLFF	TGTGCCAGCAGCGTAGAGCAGGGGGCATCAACTAATGAAAAACTGTTTTTT	TRBJ1-4	TRBD1	TRBV9	.
CSVTSLGRGEQFF	TGCAGCGTTACCTCCCTAGGGAGAGGTGAGCAGTTCTTC	TRBJ2-1	.	TRBV29-1	.
CASSPGVGREQYF	TGTGCCAGCAGCCCAGGGGTAGGGCGGGAGCAGTACTTC	TRBJ2-7	.	TRBV7-2	.
CASSQEGSSYNEQFF	TGCGCCAGCAGCCAAGAGGGGAGCTCCTACAATGAGCAGTTCTTC	TRBJ2-1	.	TRBV4-1	.
CSVDRDYEQYF	TGCAGCGTCGACAGGGACTACGAGCAGTACTTC	TRBJ2-7	TRBD1	TRBV29-1	few
CSVAPGQPYNEQFF	TGCAGCGTTGCACCGGGACAGCCATACAATGAGCAGTTCTTC	TRBJ2-1	TRBD1	TRBV29-1	few
CSVAGGSQETQYF	TGCAGCGTTGCGGGGGGGAGTCAAGAGACCCAGTACTTC	TRBJ2-5	TRBD2	TRBV29-1	.
CASSSGQGTSTDTQYF	TGTGCCAGCAGTTCCGGACAGGGAACTAGCACAGATACGCAGTATTTT	TRBJ2-3	TRBD1	TRBV6-6	.
CASSFPAHEQFF	TGCGCCAGCAGCTTCCCGGCTCATGAGCAGTTCTTC	TRBJ2-1	.	TRBV5-1	.
CASSQDKGSNRDNEQFF	TGCGCCAGCAGCCAAGATAAGGGATCAAACAGGGACAATGAGCAGTTCTTC	TRBJ2-1	.	TRBV4-3	.
CAISDWATEQFF	TGTGCCATCAGTGATTGGGCGACCGAGCAGTTCTTC	TRBJ2-1	.	TRBV10-3	.
CASLAKNIQYF	TGTGCCAGCTTAGCCAAAAACATTCAGTACTTC	TRBJ2-4	.	TRBV2	few
CASSNWESSYEQYF	TGTGCCAGTAGTAATTGGGAAAGCTCCTACGAGCAGTACTTC	TRBJ2-7	.	TRBV19	.
CASSVRSSQGDTQYF	TGTGCCAGCAGCGTAAGGTCATCACAGGGAGATACGCAGTATTTT	TRBJ2-3	.	TRBV9	.
CASSETGYGYTF	TGTGCCAGCAGCGAGACAGGCTATGGCTACACCTTC	TRBJ1-2	.	TRBV5-4	.
CSVEPDRASNTEAFF	TGCAGCGTTGAGCCGGACAGGGCATCGAACACTGAAGCTTTCTTT	TRBJ1-1	TRBD1	TRBV29-1	.
CASSSAGSPLHF	TGTGCCAGCAGCTCCGCAGGTTCACCCCTCCACTTT	TRBJ1-6	.	TRBV7-9	.
CASSVSVREGDTQYF	TGTGCCAGCAGCGTATCGGTGCGCGAAGGAGATACGCAGTATTTT	TRBJ2-3	.	TRBV9	.
CSVGDRGGTEAFF	TGCAGCGTCGGCGACAGGGGCGGCACTGAAGCTTTCTTT	TRBJ1-1	TRBD1	TRBV29-1	.
CASSESEAKAFF	TGTGCCAGCTCCGAGAGCGAGGCTAAGGCGTTCTTT	TRBJ1-1	.	TRBV18	.
CASSRGFGTEAFF	TGTGCCAGCAGTAGGGGGTTTGGCACTGAAGCTTTCTTT	TRBJ1-1	.	TRBV6-5	few
CASSWILAGESTDTQYF	TGTGCCAGCAGCTGGATATTAGCGGGGGAGAGCACAGATACGCAGTATTTT	TRBJ2-3	TRBD2	TRBV13	.
CAIRDGGEDNSPLHF	TGTGCCATCAGGGACGGGGGTGAAGATAATTCACCCCTCCACTTT	TRBJ1-6	.	TRBV10-3	.
CAWSVQVFRETQYF	TGTGCCTGGAGTGTACAGGTCTTCAGGGAGACCCAGTACTTC	TRBJ2-5	.	TRBV30	few
CASTGALPDGNEQFF	TGTGCCAGCACTGGAGCCCTGCCGGACGGCAATGAGCAGTTCTTC	TRBJ2-1	.	TRBV27	.
CASSAGLELAKNIQYF	TGTGCCAGCAGCGCAGGACTAGAACTAGCCAAAAACATTCAGTACTTC	TRBJ2-4	TRBD2	TRBV9	.
CSVVGTAYNEQFF	TGCAGCGTCGTCGGGACAGCTTACAATGAGCAGTTCTTC	TRBJ2-1	TRBD1	TRBV29-1	.
CASSGDLGQFF	TGTGCCAGCAGCGGGGATCTGGGGCAGTTCTTC	TRBJ2-1	.	TRBV7-9	.